This passage covers 11 T cell receptor beta chains from one sample sequenced in a study of T cells after yellow fever vaccination. Each CDR3 protein is one row after TCRdb ran MiXCR on the 5' RACE reads. The sample holds approximately 69,000 distinct CDR3 sequences, around 6.2% seen once. Sequenced here: CD4+ T cells sorted from PBMCs, sampled about 2 weeks after the first yellow fever vaccination. The receptors were sampled from a man between 18 and 35 years old who received the YFV17D yellow fever vaccine.

This clonotype came up many times. V gene TRBV20-1 combines with J gene TRBJ2-5, with D possibly being TRBD1 or TRBD2 (5 bases each). Germline lookup yields CDR1 DFQATT and CDR2 SNEGSKA (reference sequence). Trimming shortened V by 6 bases and J by 7 bases, and 9 bases separated the two germline ends. The CDR3 runs 10 residues. CDR3 nucleotide sequence: TGCAGTGCCACGAGGGGGACCCAGTACTTC. Translating gives CSATRGTQYF.

The J gene is TRBJ2-6, the V gene TRBV12-3 or TRBV12-4; no firm D call. Trimming left V 3 bases short and J 0 bases short, with 9 bases between. The CDR3 runs to 16 residues. The CDR3 region is CASSFGGSSGANVLTF. CDR3 in DNA: TGTGCCAGCAGTTTCGGCGGATCCTCTGGGGCCAACGTCCTGACTTTC.

This clonotype has ten or more counts. V gene TRBV5-1 combines with J gene TRBJ2-5, with D hard to call. There are 15 residues in the CDR3. CDR1 is SGHRS and CDR2 is YFSETQ in the germline V gene. With 5 bases removed from V and 4 bases from J, the gap between germline ends came to 18 bases. The CDR3 here is CASSLDRVMLETQYF. The CDR3 DNA reads TGCGCCAGCAGTCTGGATCGGGTAATGTTAGAGACCCAGTACTTC.

This clonotype came up many times. This chain uses TRBV4-3 with TRBJ2-3, with D perhaps TRBD1 or TRBD2 (8 bases each). This CDR3 is built from 15 residues. CDR1 is LGHNA, CDR2 YSLEER, per germline. The germline V and J ends were trimmed by 4 bases and 6 bases, with 17 bases remaining between them. The CDR3 protein is CASSPGGGGTDTQYF. The CDR3 nucleotides are TGCGCCAGCAGCCCAGGGGGCGGGGGGACGGATACGCAGTATTTT.

This clonotype was seen only a few times. V and J are TRBV3-1 and TRBJ2-5; TRBD1 aligns across 7 bases. The CDR3 loop spans 15 amino acids. Germline CDR1 reads LGHDT; CDR2 reads YNNKEL (reference sequence). The ends lost 2 bases at V and 2 bases at J; junction bases unmatched: 5. CDR3 sequence reads: CASSQQWDRQETQYF. DNA of the CDR3: TGTGCCAGCAGCCAACAGTGGGACAGACAAGAGACCCAGTACTTC.

This clonotype was counted many times. The chain employs TRBV5-4 and TRBJ2-3; 9 bases agree with TRBD1. The CDR3 consists of 14 residues. After removal of 5 bases from V and 4 bases from J, the junction contained 5 bases not matched to a gene. CDR1 SGHNT and CDR2 YYREEE come from the germline V gene (reference sequence). This CDR3 reads CASRRDRESDTQYF. DNA of the CDR3: TGTGCCAGCAGGCGGGACAGGGAGTCAGATACGCAGTATTTT.

In this sample, this clonotype turned up many times. The chain links TRBV5-1 to TRBJ2-2; a weak D match, TRBD1 (6 bases). Trimming cost V 2 bases and J 6 bases, with 26 bases left between them. This CDR3 has 19 amino acids. Germline CDR1 and CDR2: SGHRS and YFSETQ. In DNA form, the CDR3 reads TGCGCCAGCAGCTTCACCAGGATCCAGACAGGAGGACTCCCCGGGGAGCTGTTTTTT. It codes for CASSFTRIQTGGLPGELFF.

A word on this clonotype: A much larger clone lies a single base off, so this may be a read error. V gene TRBV27 combines with J gene TRBJ2-5; 8 bases are a match to TRBD1. Germline V CDR1 and CDR2: MNHEY, SMNVEV (reference sequence). This CDR3 contains 15 residues. The CDR3 bases are TGTACCAGCAGTTCCCCGACAGGGGATATCGAGACCCAGTACTTC. Translated, it gives CTSSSPTGDIETQYF.

There are many counts of this clonotype. The chain has TRBV5-1 and TRBJ2-7, with 12 positions matching TRBD1. There are 16 residues in the CDR3. Germline lookup yields CDR1 SGHRS and CDR2 YFSETQ. V was clipped by 4 bases and J by 0 bases; unmatched bases: 5. The CDR3, as DNA: TGCGCCAGCAGCGCTCAGGGACAGGGGGCCTCCTACGAGCAGTACGTC. It yields the protein CASSAQGQGASYEQYV.

There are many counts of this clonotype. V usage is TRBV6-2 or TRBV6-3 and J usage is TRBJ2-1; D might be TRBD2 (7 bases). In germline, CDR1 is MNHEY, CDR2 SVGEGT. The V and J ends lost 7 bases and 6 bases respectively, with 22 bases between them. The CDR3 contains 16 residues. The CDR3 DNA sequence: TGTGCCAGCAATTCGGAGGGGGGGACCCCTAGCAATGAGCAGTTCTTC. It translates to CASNSEGGTPSNEQFF.

This clonotype was counted at least ten times. V is TRBV3-1 and J is TRBJ2-5, with TRBD1 matching 9 bases. The V segment lost 0 bases and the J segment 5 bases; nucleotides outside the gene matches: 10. The germline V gene has CDR1 LGHDT and CDR2 YNNKEL (reference sequence). This CDR3 is 17 amino acids long. CDR3 sequence: CASSQEGQTGGRETQYF. The CDR3 nucleotides read TGTGCCAGCAGCCAAGAAGGGCAGACAGGGGGTCGGGAGACCCAGTACTTC.